The 27 T cell receptor beta chains presented below share a single source sample, sequenced in a study of shared clonotypes between healthy human individuals. Naive CD8 cells lacked CD45RO, underwent positive selection for CCR7 and left out terminally differentiated effector memory CD45RA+ cells. The assay was immunoSEQ multiplex PCR, and TCRdb's table has in-frame clones only and misses some. Of about 2.1 million clones detected, around 93% appear once; the ten largest clones hold more than 1.5%. The sample was naive CD8+ T cells from PBMCs. These receptors were collected from a man between 18 and 29 years old in good health. Some clones in this sample may be carry-over from other donors' samples.

V gene TRBV19 combines with J gene TRBJ2-7; 7 nucleotides match TRBD2. After removal of 3 bases from V and 6 bases from J, the junction contained 8 bases not matched to a gene. The CDR3 has 14 amino acids. Germline V gives CDR1 LNHDA, CDR2 SQIVND (reference sequence). The CDR3 bases are TGTGCCAGTAGTATCGGCGGGAGATGGGCCGAGCAGTACTTC. This encodes CASSIGGRWAEQYF.

A word on this clone: The sample has other DNA sequences that encode this CDR3 too. The chain carries TRBV9 and TRBJ2-1, with a possible D match to TRBD1 (6 bases). Germline V gives CDR1 SGDLS, CDR2 YYNGEE. Trimming shortened V by 3 bases and J by 0 bases, and 13 bases separated the two germline ends. CDR3 size: 16 residues. The CDR3 DNA sequence: TGTGCCAGCAGCGATCCGACAGGCAGCTCCTACAATGAGCAGTTCTTC. Its protein product is CASSDPTGSSYNEQFF. The full variable domain, in which reference TRBV9 and TRBJ2-1 provide the parts outside the CDR3, is DSGVTQTPKHLITATGQRVTLRCSPRSGDLSVYWYQQSLDQGLQFLIQYYNGEERAKGNILERFSAQQFPDLHSELNLSSLELGDSALYFCASSDPTGSSYNEQFFGPGTRLTVL.

The chain employs TRBV5-5 and TRBJ1-1, with D possibly TRBD1 on 5 matching bases. This CDR3 has 13 amino acids. Germline CDR1 and CDR2: SGHKS and YYEKEE (reference sequence). Trimming shortened V by 3 bases and J by 7 bases, and 13 bases separated the two germline ends. The DNA of the CDR3 is TGTGCCAGCAGCTCTCTGCGGGACCTTGAAGCTTTCTTT. This codes for CASSSLRDLEAFF.

This rearrangement joins TRBV7-9 to TRBJ2-1; 9 nucleotides agree with TRBD2. Trimming took 0 bases from V and 3 from J; bases not matched to a gene: 3. The CDR3 covers 16 residues. The germline gives CDR1 SEHNR, CDR2 FQNEAQ (reference sequence). CDR3 in amino acids: CASSLAAGGHYNEQFF. CDR3 nucleotide sequence: TGTGCCAGCAGCTTAGCGGCGGGAGGGCACTACAATGAGCAGTTCTTC.

The chain uses TRBV7-9 and TRBJ1-4; D is unresolved. Trimming stripped 2 bases from V and 5 bases from J, with 6 bases between. Germline V gene sequence: CDR1 SEHNR, CDR2 FQNEAQ (reference sequence). This CDR3 region has 13 residues. The CDR3 coding sequence is TGTGCCAGCAGCTTAAGTGAGAATGAAAAACTGTTTTTT. Residues: CASSLSENEKLFF.

This rearrangement joins TRBV28 to TRBJ1-5; D is uncertain. The CDR3 is 13 amino acids. In germline, CDR1 is MDHEN, CDR2 SYDVKM. The V end was cut by 7 bases, the J end by 6 bases, with 13 bases between. CDR3 in DNA: TGTGCCAGCACTTTGATATGGGGTCAGCCCCAGCATTTT. Its protein is CASTLIWGQPQHF.

Note on this clone: The sample has other DNA sequences that encode this CDR3 too. The chain employs TRBV7-9 and TRBJ1-5; 11 bases fit TRBD1. The trim removed 3 bases at V and 6 bases at J, leaving 1 base unmatched. Germline V lookup: CDR1 SEHNR, CDR2 FQNEAQ (reference sequence). This CDR3 spans 14 amino acids. The CDR3 sequence is CASSLGQGGQPQHF. In DNA, the CDR3 is TGTGCCAGCAGCTTGGGACAGGGGGGTCAGCCCCAGCATTTT.

This clone has a single count. The chain couples TRBV18 to TRBJ2-3; the D call may be TRBD1 or TRBD2 (5 bases each). Trimming took off 3 bases at V and 4 bases at J, with 14 bases between the two ends. The CDR3 consists of 15 residues. Germline assignment: CDR1 KGHSH and CDR2 LQKENI. The CDR3 loop reads CASSPGRIRSDTQYF. In nucleotides, the CDR3 is TGTGCCAGCTCACCGGGACGTATCCGATCAGATACGCAGTATTTT.

The chain employs TRBV27 and TRBJ2-1; D is possibly TRBD2 (6 bases). CDR1 MNHEY and CDR2 SMNVEV come from the germline V gene (reference sequence). The CDR3 has 12 residues. Between the trimmed V and J ends, which lost 7 bases and 10 bases, there was a span of 14 bases. The chain's CDR3 is CASTTRGSEQFF. As DNA, the CDR3 is TGTGCCAGCACGACTAGGGGAAGCGAGCAGTTCTTC.

The V and J genes are TRBV5-4 and TRBJ2-7, with 7 bases matching TRBD1. CDR3 length: 15 amino acids. Germline CDR1 and CDR2: SGHNT and YYREEE (reference sequence). J lost 4 bases, V lost 5 bases, and 12 bases had no gene match. CDR3 loop: CASSHPGQNFYEQYF. The CDR3 coding sequence is TGTGCCAGCAGTCATCCGGGACAGAATTTTTACGAGCAGTACTTC.

Details on this clone: Other DNA sequences from this sample encode an identical CDR3 as well. This chain joins TRBV5-4 and TRBJ2-3; TRBD2 aligns across 8 bases. The CDR3 totals 15 residues. Per germline, CDR1 SGHNT and CDR2 YYREEE (reference sequence). After removal of 2 bases from V and 4 bases from J, the junction contained 6 bases not matched to a gene. The CDR3 reads CASSLKRERPDTQYF. CDR3 sequence (DNA): TGTGCCAGCAGCTTAAAGCGGGAGCGTCCAGATACGCAGTATTTT.

The V gene is TRBV28, the J gene TRBJ2-7; weak D call: TRBD1 (6 bases). From germline, CDR1 is MDHEN and CDR2 SYDVKM. The CDR3 extends over 12 amino acids. The V end was cut by 5 bases, the J end by 4 bases, with 9 bases between. The CDR3 region is CASSGQPYEQYF. The CDR3 region has the DNA TGTGCCAGCAGTGGACAGCCGTACGAGCAGTACTTC. The whole variable domain, remainder taken from reference TRBV28 and TRBJ2-7, is DVKVTQSSRYLVKRTGEKVFLECVQDMDHENMFWYRQDPGLGLRLIYFSYDVKMKEKGDIPEGYSVSREKKERFSLILESASTNQTSMYLCASSGQPYEQYFGPGTRLTVT.

The chain is built from TRBV11-2 and TRBJ2-7, with 14 bases lining up with TRBD2. Germline CDR1 is SGHAT and CDR2 is FQNNGV. The CDR3 contains 17 residues. V gave up 5 bases and J gave up 4 bases; unmatched junction bases: 10. The CDR3 sequence: CASSPGLAGELGYEQYF. In DNA, the CDR3 is TGTGCCAGCAGCCCGGGACTAGCGGGAGAGTTGGGTTACGAGCAGTACTTC.

This clone turned up a few times. The chain recombines TRBV12-5 with TRBJ1-1, with 7 bases identical to TRBD1. With 4 bases clipped from V and 4 bases from J, the junction kept 6 bases outside the gene matches. Germline CDR1 is LGHNT and CDR2 is FRNRAP. The CDR3 totals 14 residues. CDR3 DNA sequence: TGTGCTAGTGGTTCGACAGGGTACCGCACTGAAGCTTTCTTT. This sequence encodes CASGSTGYRTEAFF.

V is TRBV7-9 and J is TRBJ2-7; 9 positions match TRBD1. This CDR3 is 15 amino acids long. The junction had 9 bases not matched to a gene; V was cut back by 5 bases and J by 4 bases. Germline CDR1 SEHNR, CDR2 FQNEAQ (reference sequence). The CDR3 sequence: CASSPSGTGRYEQYF. CDR3 coding DNA: TGTGCCAGCAGCCCTAGTGGGACAGGGAGGTACGAGCAGTACTTC.

This chain uses TRBV21-1 with TRBJ2-7; the table's D call TRBD1 went unverified against the DNA. TRBV21-1 is annotated as a pseudogene. The CDR3 sequence is 16 residues long. CDR3 nucleotides: TGTGCCAGCAGCGACCTAGACAGGGGGTTTCACTACGAGCAGTACTTC. Protein product: CASSDLDRGFHYEQYF.

DNA for the CDR3: TGTGCCAGCAGTTTATTACAGGCCACTGAAGCTTTCTTT. Amino acids: CASSLLQATEAFF. The chain is built from TRBV28 and TRBJ1-1; D may be TRBD1 (5 bases). Trimming cost V 1 base and J 4 bases, with 7 bases left between them. The CDR3 extends over 13 amino acids. Germline V gene sequence: CDR1 MDHEN, CDR2 SYDVKM.

In its sample, this clone was seen once. The chain combines TRBV19 with TRBJ2-7, with a weak D call TRBD1 (5 bases). The germline gives CDR1 LNHDA, CDR2 SQIVND (reference sequence). The CDR3 has 12 residues. V was shortened by 10 bases and J by 1 base, with 11 bases between the two germline ends. The CDR3 protein is CATLGPSYEQYF. CDR3 in DNA: TGTGCCACCCTGGGGCCGTCCTACGAGCAGTACTTC.

On this clone: Other nucleotide sequences in the sample specify the same CDR3. V gene TRBV9 combines with J gene TRBJ1-1; weak D call: TRBD1 (5 bases). Trimming removed 0 bases at V and 2 bases at J, with 11 bases between. The CDR3 runs to 15 residues. Germline-derived CDR1 and CDR2 are SGDLS and YYNGEE. CDR3 DNA sequence: TGTGCCAGCAGCGTAGAGGCAGGGTTAAACACTGAAGCTTTCTTT. Its translation: CASSVEAGLNTEAFF.

The chain employs TRBV29-1 and TRBJ1-1; D is perhaps TRBD1 (5 bases). CDR1 and CDR2 (germline): SQVTM, ANQGSEA. The CDR3 sequence is 12 residues long. DNA of the CDR3: TGCAGTGCGGGAGGGGCCTACACTGAAGCTTTCTTT. Translated: CSAGGAYTEAFF. The entire variable domain, with the rest obtained from reference TRBV29-1 and TRBJ1-1, is as follows: SAVISQKPSRDICQRGTSLTIQCQVDSQVTMMFWYRQQPGQSLTLIATANQGSEATYESGFVIDKFPISRPNLTFSTLTVSNMSPEDSSIYLCSAGGAYTEAFFGQGTRLTVV.

The chain is built from TRBV5-6 and TRBJ2-3; no clear D gene. Germline CDR1 reads SGHDT; CDR2 reads YYEEEE. This CDR3 is built from 14 residues. Trimming took 0 bases from V and 5 from J, leaving 10 bases between them. Here the CDR3 DNA reads TGTGCCAGCAGCTTGGTTGGTTTTGGAGATACGCAGTATTTT. Translated, it gives CASSLVGFGDTQYF.

Comment on this clone: The identical CDR3 is also encoded by other nucleotide sequences in the sample. The chain is built from TRBV7-8 and TRBJ1-1, with D hard to call. The CDR3 is 13 residues long. The V end was cut by 3 bases, the J end by 2 bases, with 7 bases between. Germline loops: CDR1 SGHVS, CDR2 FQNEAQ. Here the CDR3 reads CASSFGPNTEAFF. DNA for the CDR3: TGTGCCAGCAGCTTCGGGCCAAACACTGAAGCTTTCTTT.

This rearrangement joins TRBV2 to TRBJ2-2; either TRBD1 or TRBD2 may fit D (5 bases each). The germline V and J ends were trimmed by 8 bases and 4 bases, with 14 bases remaining between them. Looked up from germline, CDR1 is SNHLY and CDR2 is FYNNEI. This CDR3 contains 14 residues. Written as DNA, the CDR3 is TGTGCCAGCCATCGGGACCTGGGCACCGGGGAGCTGTTTTTT. Protein product: CASHRDLGTGELFF.

This chain uses TRBV27 with TRBJ1-5; D not resolved. The CDR3 totals 14 residues. The V end was cut by 7 bases, the J end by 3 bases, with 13 bases between. Germline loops: CDR1 MNHEY, CDR2 SMNVEV (reference sequence). For the CDR3, the DNA is TGTGCCAGCACCCCAGGAGAGTACAATCAGCCCCAGCATTTT. Amino acid sequence: CASTPGEYNQPQHF.

The genes are TRBV5-1 and TRBJ1-1, with a possible D match to TRBD1 (6 bases). This CDR3 comprises 15 residues. The V end lost 4 bases, the J end lost 5 bases, and 18 bases lay between the germline ends. Per the germline V gene, CDR1 is SGHRS and CDR2 is YFSETQ. The DNA of the CDR3 is TGCGCCAGCAGCCCGGATCTGGGGGCGGGTACTGAAGCTTTCTTT. Encoded protein: CASSPDLGAGTEAFF.

V usage is TRBV11-2 and J usage is TRBJ2-7, with D tentatively TRBD1 or TRBD2 (6 bases each). Trimming took 1 base from V and 2 from J, leaving 9 bases between them. This CDR3 spans 14 amino acids. Germline values: CDR1 SGHAT, CDR2 FQNNGV. For the CDR3, the DNA is TGTGCCAGCAGCTTAGTACGGGGGCCCTACGAGCAGTACTTC. It specifies CASSLVRGPYEQYF.

V is TRBV4-3 and J is TRBJ2-1; TRBD1 matches 7 bases. Germline assignment: CDR1 LGHNA and CDR2 YSLEER. The CDR3 contains 12 residues. V dropped 6 bases and J dropped 10; count of bases not matched to a gene: 6. CDR3 protein: CASSYRGREQFF. The CDR3 DNA reads as TGCGCCAGCAGTTACAGGGGACGAGAGCAGTTCTTC.